This entry is about one T cell receptor (beta chain). The data derive from a study of blood T cell repertoires in COVID-19. The protocol was immunoSEQ multiplex PCR, while the TCRdb copy is restricted to in-frame clones and leaves out a portion. The sample has roughly 290,000 clones; 70% to 90% are singletons. This CDR3 spans 14 amino acids. The V gene's germline CDR1 is SGHNT and CDR2 YYREEE (reference sequence). V was clipped by 4 bases and J by 6 bases; unmatched bases: 4. V and J are TRBV5-4 and TRBJ1-4; the match to TRBD1 covers 9 bases. The sample taken for sequencing was PBMCs or T cells enriched from blood (not recorded which). The source is a man aged 30 to 45 who had recovered from COVID-19. For the CDR3, the DNA is TGTGCCAGCAGCCCGGACAGGGGAGATGAAAAACTGTTTTTT. It specifies CASSPDRGDEKLFF.